This T cell receptor (beta chain) was sequenced in a study of CD8 T cells in Susac syndrome. Study conclusions and caveats: When the CD4+ T cell repertoires of patients with Susac syndrome were examined, they did not show any clonal expansion.

It was with random hexamers that roughly 0.45 to 1 ug RNA was reverse transcribed. immunoSEQ multiplex PCR amplified TCR beta CDR3 across 54 Vbeta, 13 Jbeta. From the immunoSEQ multiplex PCR reads, TCRdb called clonotypes with MiXCR, one entry per CDR3 protein. The data show some 77,000 distinct CDR3 sequences, around 93% seen once. Germline-derived CDR1 and CDR2 are MNHEY and SVGAGI. The CDR3 runs 16 residues. Trimming removed 6 bases at V and 0 bases at J, with 17 bases between. The Susac syndrome patients fit the recently defined diagnostic criteria for definite or probable disease. For this clonotype: Its antigen is unknown.

The chain couples TRBV6-5 to TRBJ1-1; D may be TRBD1 (5 bases). The receptor's source is a human donor with Susac syndrome. Specimen: CD4+ T cells from PBMCs. CDR3 in DNA: TGTGCCAGCAGATTAATCGGGGGACTGATGAACACTGAAGCTTTCTTT. Translation gives CASRLIGGLMNTEAFF.